Listed below are T cell receptor beta chains from one sample, sequenced in a study of regulatory T cells in long-lasting Graves disease. MiXCR, run by TCRdb on the multiplex PCR reads, gives a single entry per CDR3 protein. The sample lists more than 300,000 distinct CDR3 sequences; roughly 16% were seen once. The material sequenced was peripheral blood mononuclear cells (PBMCs), taken at new diagnosis, from a patient treated with antithyroid drugs. Every receptor here comes from a female donor with Graves disease. Both conserved end residues are part of each CDR3. D genes are given only for firm matches. The size entry is marked missing in some rows and otherwise reads once, few, many or a size class.

>many|.|TRBJ2-5|TRBV18
TGTGCCAGCTCACCCGCGGGGGCCCAAGAGACCCAGTACTTC
CASSPAGAQETQYF
>.|TRBD1|TRBJ2-5|TRBV19
TGTGCCAGTAGCCCTTCCTGGGGACAGGGGGACAAAGAGACCCAGTACTTC
CASSPSWGQGDKETQYF
>many|.|TRBJ1-1|TRBV20-1
TGCAGTGCTAGCCTCTCCGGGTTGCTGAAGAAGAACACTGAAGCTTTCTTT
CSASLSGLLKKNTEAFF
>many|.|TRBJ2-7|TRBV28
TGTGCCAGCAGTTTATGGACAGCCACCTCCTACGAGCAGTACTTC
CASSLWTATSYEQYF
>many|TRBD1|TRBJ1-1|TRBV6-1
TGTGCCAGCAGAGGGGACAGGGGAAGGACTGAAGCTTTCTTT
CASRGDRGRTEAFF
>many|.|TRBJ2-3|TRBV7-2
TGTGCCAGCAGCGAGTCGGGGGTTACGCAGTATTTT
CASSESGVTQYF
>many|.|TRBJ1-3|TRBV19
TGTGCCAGCAATCGGTTCACAGGGTCCTCCTCTGGAAACACCATATATTTT
CASNRFTGSSSGNTIYF
>.|.|TRBJ2-1|TRBV28
TGTGCCAGCAGTTTTGGGGGGGCAGGCTATGAGCAGTTCTTC
CASSFGGAGYEQFF
>.|.|TRBJ2-3|TRBV12-5
TGTGCTAGTGGTTTGGTAGGTCACTCGTTAGCCACAGATACGCAGTATTTT
CASGLVGHSLATDTQYF
>.|.|TRBJ2-1|TRBV28
TGTGCCAGCAGTTTTAGCGGCCGTGGGGATGAGCAGTTCTTC
CASSFSGRGDEQFF
>.|.|TRBJ2-6|TRBV3-1
TGTGCCAGCAGCGGTCAAGGGGGGACGCGGGCCTCTGGGGCCAACGTCCTGACTTTC
CASSGQGGTRASGANVLTF
>many|.|TRBJ1-1|TRBV2
TGTGCCAGCTCGAGACAGCCCGGGGGAGCTTTCTTT
CASSRQPGGAFF
>.|.|TRBJ2-1|TRBV12-5
TGTGCTAGTGGTCCTAGCGCCCTATACAATGAGCAGTTCTTC
CASGPSALYNEQFF
>many|TRBD1|TRBJ1-2|TRBV7-2
TGTGCCAGCAGCTTCCTTAGGGGGCCCGGCTACACCTTC
CASSFLRGPGYTF
>many|TRBD1|TRBJ2-4|TRBV27
TGTGCCAGCAGTTCCAAAGGGGACAGGCTAGCCAAAAACATTCAGTACTTC
CASSSKGDRLAKNIQYF
>.|.|TRBJ2-5|TRBV18
TGTGCCGGCTCACCAGCTCAAGAGACCCAGTACTTC
CAGSPAQETQYF
>many|TRBD2|TRBJ2-5|TRBV5-6
TGTGCCAGCAGCTTGACACTAGCGGGAGCAGAGACCCAGTACTTC
CASSLTLAGAETQYF
>many|TRBD2|TRBJ2-1|TRBV11-3
TGTGCCAGCAGCTCCCTACTAGCGGGGGAGCAGTTCTTC
CASSSLLAGEQFF
>many|TRBD2|TRBJ2-1|TRBV6-1
TGTGCCAGCAGTGAACTTGGGGCCGGAGGAGCGGGAGGTTTGTGGTACAATGAGCAGTTCTTC
CASSELGAGGAGGLWYNEQFF
>many|.|TRBJ2-5|TRBV30
TGTGCCTGGACCCCGCAAGAGACCCAGTACTTC
CAWTPQETQYF
>.|.|TRBJ2-2|TRBV27
TGTGCCAGCAGCTCAACAGGGTATATCCCCGGGGAGCTGTTTTTT
CASSSTGYIPGELFF
>many|TRBD2|TRBJ2-1|TRBV11-3
TGTGCCAGCAGCTTAGATTCGGGGGAGGGGAATGAGCAGTTCTTC
CASSLDSGEGNEQFF
>many|.|TRBJ2-3|TRBV3-1
TGTGCCAGCAGCGGACATAGGTTGGCAGATACGCAGTATTTT
CASSGHRLADTQYF
>once|TRBD2|TRBJ2-1|TRBV11-2
TGTGCCAGCAGCCCATGGACTAGCGAGGGGTTCAATGAGCAGTTCTTC
CASSPWTSEGFNEQFF
>many|.|TRBJ2-5|TRBV10-3
TGTGCCATCAGTGAGCGAGCCGGAAGCCAAGAGACCCAGTACTTC
CAISERAGSQETQYF
>many|.|TRBJ1-2|TRBV27
TGTGCCAGCAGTTCCCTGAGTCACCTCTATGGCTACACCTTC
CASSSLSHLYGYTF
>.|.|TRBJ2-6|TRBV19
TGTGCCAGTAGTGGGCCAGGGGCTGGTGGGGCCAACGTCCTGACTTTC
CASSGPGAGGANVLTF
>many|TRBD2|TRBJ2-7|TRBV7-2
TGTGCCAGCAGCTTGGAGGGACTAGCATCCTACGAGCAGTACTTC
CASSLEGLASYEQYF
>.|TRBD2|TRBJ2-3|TRBV28
TGTACCAGCCGGGGACTAGCGGGTTTAACAGATACGCAGTATTTT
CTSRGLAGLTDTQYF
>many|.|TRBJ2-6|TRBV7-8
TGTGCCAGCAGCTTTAACAGGGGCGGGGGCTCTGGGGCCAACGTCCTGACTTTC
CASSFNRGGGSGANVLTF
>.|TRBD1|TRBJ2-7|TRBV28
TGTGCCAGCAGTTGGCGGACAGGGGCTATAGGGCAGTACTTC
CASSWRTGAIGQYF
>many|.|TRBJ1-5|TRBV28
TGTGCCAGCAGTCTAACAGCCACCCAGGGTCAGCCCCAGCATTTT
CASSLTATQGQPQHF
>many|.|TRBJ2-2|TRBV7-2
TGCGCCAGCAGCCAAGATCATTTCCTTAGGGTGAACACCGGGGAGCTGTTTTTT
CASSQDHFLRVNTGELFF
>many|.|TRBJ1-1|TRBV11-2
TGTGCCAGCAGCTTATTCCAGGACAGCCTAATGAACACTGAAGCTTTCTTT
CASSLFQDSLMNTEAFF
>many|.|TRBJ2-6|TRBV2
TGTGCCAGCAGTGTCCAGGGCTCTGGGGCCAACGTCCTGACTTTC
CASSVQGSGANVLTF
>many|.|TRBJ1-4|TRBV20-1
TGCAGTGCTAGGCCTGGGACAACAGTTCGATCGAATGAAAAACTGTTTTTT
CSARPGTTVRSNEKLFF
>many|.|TRBJ2-6|TRBV3-1
TGTGCCAGCAGCCAGAAGATCTCTGGGGCCAACGTCCTGACTTTC
CASSQKISGANVLTF
>.|.|TRBJ2-2|TRBV19
TGTGCCAGTAGTCGACGCCCTGTTCTTGACGCCGGGGAGCTGTTTTTT
CASSRRPVLDAGELFF
>.|.|TRBJ1-5|TRBV10-3
TGTGCCATCAGTGAGCAGGGCAGGGATCAGCCCCAGCATTTT
CAISEQGRDQPQHF
>many|.|TRBJ1-2|TRBV13
TGTGCCAGCAGCTTAGTGAAGCTGTATGGCTACACCTTC
CASSLVKLYGYTF
>many|.|TRBJ2-2|TRBV12-5
TGTGCTAGTGGTTTGGTACCTGGGGGGTTCAACACCGGGGAGCTGTTTTTT
CASGLVPGGFNTGELFF
>many|.|TRBJ1-4|TRBV5-1
TGCGCCAGCAGCTTGAGAGGGGGTCTTAATGAAAAACTGTTTTTT
CASSLRGGLNEKLFF
>few|.|TRBJ2-1|TRBV6-2/TRBV6-3
TGTGCCAGCAGTATCAGGGGTTCCTACAATGAGCAGTTCTTC
CASSIRGSYNEQFF
>.|.|TRBJ2-3|TRBV6-9
TGTGCCAGCAGTTTGGTAAAACGGAAAGATACGCAGTATTTT
CASSLVKRKDTQYF
>many|TRBD2|TRBJ2-3|TRBV18
TGTGCCAGCTCATCGAAAGGTGGGGGACTAACTTTT
CASSSKGGGLTF
>many|.|TRBJ1-6|TRBV5-6
TGTGCCAGCTTTACCCGGGGCGGGTATTCACCCCTCCACTTT
CASFTRGGYSPLHF
>many|.|TRBJ1-2|TRBV7-9
TGTGCCAGCAGCATCAACCAGGTGAACTATGGCTACACCTTC
CASSINQVNYGYTF
>many|.|TRBJ2-3|TRBV5-5
TGTGCCAGCAGCTTTGTGCCCACAGATACGCAGTATTTT
CASSFVPTDTQYF
>.|.|TRBJ2-5|TRBV24-1
TGTGCCACCAGTGACCCATATCAAGAGACCCAGTACTTC
CATSDPYQETQYF
>many|.|TRBJ2-1|TRBV7-2
TGTGCCAGCAGTCTAGGGGGTCCCTACAATGAGCAGTTCTTC
CASSLGGPYNEQFF
>many|TRBD2|TRBJ2-5|TRBV9
TGTGCCAGCAGCGTAGGGGGGGGGCAAGAGACCCAGTACTTC
CASSVGGGQETQYF
>many|.|TRBJ1-4|TRBV7-9
TGTGCCAGCAGCTTAATCGGTCAGAGGAATGAAAAACTGTTTTTT
CASSLIGQRNEKLFF
>few|.|TRBJ2-2|TRBV5-1
TGCGCCAGCAAAAGGACAGATAAGAACACCGGGGAGCTGTTTTTT
CASKRTDKNTGELFF
>few|TRBD2|TRBJ2-3|TRBV7-3
TGTGCCAGCAGCTTAAAGCCCCCCCTAGCGGCTCACACAGATACGCAGTATTTT
CASSLKPPLAAHTDTQYF
>many|.|TRBJ1-4|TRBV10-3
TGTGCCATCAGTGAGGGACAGATTAATGAAAAACTGTTTTTT
CAISEGQINEKLFF